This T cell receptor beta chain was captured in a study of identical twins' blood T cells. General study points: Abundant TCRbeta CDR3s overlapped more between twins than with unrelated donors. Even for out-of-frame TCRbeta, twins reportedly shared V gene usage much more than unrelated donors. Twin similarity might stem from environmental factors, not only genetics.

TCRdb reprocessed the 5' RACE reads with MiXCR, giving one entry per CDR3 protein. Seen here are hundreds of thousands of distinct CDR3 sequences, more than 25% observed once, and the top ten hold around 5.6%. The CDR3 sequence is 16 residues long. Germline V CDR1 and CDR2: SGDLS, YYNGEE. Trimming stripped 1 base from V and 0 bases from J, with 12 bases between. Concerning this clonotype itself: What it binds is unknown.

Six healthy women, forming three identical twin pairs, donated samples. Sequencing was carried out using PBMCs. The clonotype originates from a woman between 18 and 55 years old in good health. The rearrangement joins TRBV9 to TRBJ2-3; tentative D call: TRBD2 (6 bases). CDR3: CASSVYSGYSTDTQYF. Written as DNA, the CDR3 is TGTGCCAGCAGCGTATACAGCGGGTATAGCACAGATACGCAGTATTTT.